The 21 T cell receptor beta chains presented below share a single source sample, sequenced in a study of blood T cells in healthy people across ages. A second PCR, run for roughly 6 to 11 cycles, used a sample-barcoded 5' primer plus a J-beta primer mix. TCRdb used MiXCR to reprocess the 5' RACE reads, holding one entry per CDR3 protein. The data contain under 1,000,000 distinct CDR3 sequences, about 36% of them singletons. The sample taken for sequencing was blood. The receptor set was obtained from a young man in good health.

This clonotype appeared a few times. The rearrangement links TRBV20-1 to TRBJ2-3, with D maybe TRBD1 (6 bases). CDR3 size: 15 residues. CDR1 DFQATT and CDR2 SNEGSKA come from the germline V gene (reference sequence). The CDR3 loop reads CSAHRLGARTDTQYF. The CDR3 DNA reads TGCAGCGCCCATAGGCTGGGGGCGCGAACAGATACGCAGTATTTT.

V gene TRBV7-3 combines with J gene TRBJ2-7, with D unresolved. CDR1 and CDR2 from the germline V gene are SGHTA and FQGTGA. This CDR3 comprises 14 residues. With 1 base removed from V and 3 bases from J, the gap between germline ends came to 10 bases. The CDR3 region has the DNA TGTGCCAGCAGCTTAAGTGACTGGGGCTACGAGCAGTACTTC. Amino acid sequence: CASSLSDWGYEQYF.

Details on this clonotype: The junction departs from the called germline gene at one end, perhaps through a read error. The rearrangement joins TRBV7-7 to TRBJ2-5; D gene uncertain. This CDR3 region has 15 residues. Germline V gene data show CDR1 as SSHAT and CDR2 as FNYEAQ (reference sequence). The CDR3 here is CASSLVADDRETQYF. CDR3 nucleotides: TGTGCTAGCAGCTTGGTGGCGGACGATCGTGAGACCCAGTACTTC.

This clonotype has a handful of counts. The rearrangement joins TRBV20-1 to TRBJ2-7; 14 positions match TRBD2. The V gene's germline CDR1 is DFQATT and CDR2 SNEGSKA (reference sequence). With V trimmed by 7 bases and J by 7 bases, 15 bases remained unmatched. The CDR3 length is 16 residues. The chain's CDR3 is CSVKTSGGAFGNEQYF. CDR3 sequence (DNA): TGCAGTGTTAAGACTAGCGGGGGGGCCTTTGGGAATGAGCAGTACTTC.

The rearrangement joins TRBV4-1 to TRBJ2-7; D is possibly TRBD2 (6 bases). This CDR3 is built from 15 residues. Germline V lookup: CDR1 MGHRA, CDR2 YSYEKL. The ends were cut back, 1 base at V and 3 bases at J, with 13 bases in the middle. CDR3: CASSQVFGRDYEQYF. CDR3 DNA: TGCGCCAGCAGCCAAGTCTTCGGGAGAGACTACGAGCAGTACTTC.

The V gene is TRBV7-6, the J gene TRBJ1-1; 8 bases agree with TRBD1. The CDR3 is 13 amino acids. J lost 13 bases, V lost 11 bases, and 18 bases had no gene match. The germline V gene has CDR1 SGHVS and CDR2 FNYEAQ. The CDR3 DNA is TGTGCCGCAACGAGCCCCGCAGGGGGCAGCTATTTCTTT. Protein sequence: CAATSPAGGSYFF.

This rearrangement joins TRBV2 to TRBJ1-2; the D gene is possibly TRBD1 (5 bases). CDR3 size: 13 residues. V gave up 6 bases and J gave up 3 bases, with 11 bases separating them. Germline lookup yields CDR1 SNHLY and CDR2 FYNNEI. CDR3 nucleotide sequence: TGTGCCAGCAGCCTCCGGGACGACTATGGCTACACCTTC. Protein product: CASSLRDDYGYTF.

This clonotype was counted a few times. This chain links TRBV4-2 with TRBJ2-7; D is perhaps TRBD1 (6 bases). The CDR3 length is 15 residues. V shed 3 bases and J shed 3 bases, with 15 bases lying between them. The germline CDR1 and CDR2 sequences are LGHNA and YNFKEQ. The chain's CDR3 is CASSQTGKSSYEQYF. As DNA, the CDR3 is TGTGCCAGCAGCCAGACAGGAAAATCAAGCTACGAGCAGTACTTC.

This clonotype appeared a few times. V is TRBV2 and J is TRBJ2-3; D might be TRBD1 (6 bases). The CDR3 has 13 residues. Germline CDR1 and CDR2: SNHLY and FYNNEI. Deletions cut 10 bases from V and 4 bases from J, with 15 bases between. The CDR3 region is CAITKGDPDTQYF. For the CDR3, the DNA is TGTGCCATCACGAAGGGGGACCCAGATACGCAGTATTTT.

The chain combines TRBV27 with TRBJ2-1; tentative D call: TRBD1 (6 bases). This CDR3 region has 15 residues. Germline CDR1 reads MNHEY; CDR2 reads SMNVEV (reference sequence). The V gene lost 10 bases and the J gene lost 7 bases, with 23 bases spanning the gap. The CDR3: CATQVQGMRLNEQFF. In DNA form, the CDR3 reads TGTGCCACCCAAGTCCAGGGGATGAGGTTGAATGAGCAGTTCTTC.

The chain combines TRBV5-1 with TRBJ2-4; D unclear. From germline, CDR1 is SGHRS and CDR2 YFSETQ. V was shortened by 0 bases and J by 6 bases, with 4 bases between the two germline ends. This CDR3 has 12 residues. CDR3 nucleotides: TGCGCCAGCAGCTTGGAGGCAAACATTCAGTACTTC. Encoded protein: CASSLEANIQYF.

Points on this clonotype: A much larger clone differs by one base, so this may be a read error. This rearrangement joins TRBV5-1 to TRBJ2-7; D is perhaps TRBD2 (7 bases). Trimming removed 0 bases at V and 7 bases at J, with 17 bases between. Germline CDR1 is SGHRS and CDR2 is YFSETQ. The CDR3 totals 15 residues. CDR3 loop: CASSLVGGGSNEQYF. DNA for the CDR3: TGCGCCAGCAGCTTGGTTGGGGGGGGCTCTAATGAGCAGTACTTC.

This chain joins TRBV29-1 and TRBJ1-1; D remains unclear. This CDR3 comprises 11 residues. The germline gives CDR1 SQVTM, CDR2 ANQGSEA. V shed 1 base and J shed 6 bases, with 6 bases lying between them. The CDR3 nucleotides are TGCAGCGTTGAAGGTTTCCCTGAAGCTTTCTTT. Amino acid sequence: CSVEGFPEAFF. The variable domain in full, with the rest retrieved from reference TRBV29-1 and TRBJ1-1, is SAVISQKPSRDICQRGTSLTIQCQVDSQVTMMFWYRQQPGQSLTLIATANQGSEATYESGFVIDKFPISRPNLTFSTLTVSNMSPEDSSIYLCSVEGFPEAFFGQGTRLTVV.

V is TRBV4-1 and J is TRBJ1-5, with D possibly TRBD1 on 5 matching bases. This CDR3 comprises 16 residues. The ends were cut back, 3 bases at V and 6 bases at J, with 18 bases in the middle. CDR1 and CDR2 (germline): MGHRA, YSYEKL. This chain's CDR3 is CASSHRDGVEGQPQHF. The CDR3 region has the DNA TGCGCCAGCAGCCATCGGGACGGGGTTGAGGGTCAGCCCCAGCATTTT.

Only a few counts were recorded for this clonotype. This chain's CDR3 is CASSIGRESPLHF. Here the CDR3 DNA reads TGTGCCAGTAGTATCGGCAGGGAATCACCCCTCCACTTT. The chain carries TRBV19 and TRBJ1-6, with D possibly TRBD1 on 5 matching bases. This CDR3 is 13 amino acids long. With 3 bases removed from V and 10 bases from J, the gap between germline ends came to 10 bases. Germline loops: CDR1 LNHDA, CDR2 SQIVND (reference sequence).

This clonotype came up once. The J gene is TRBJ2-7, the V gene TRBV6-2 or TRBV6-3, with 9 bases aligning to TRBD2. The closer fit of TRBJ2-4 to the DNA end suggests the J call may be wrong. The germline V gene encodes CDR1 MNHEY and CDR2 SVGEGT. CDR3 length equals 20 residues. CDR3 nucleotide sequence: TGTGCCAGCAGTTGGAGAGCGGGGGGCCCGGGCTCTCTAGCCAAAAACATTCAGTACTTC. Amino acid sequence: CASSWRAGGPGSLAKNIQYF.

This chain links TRBV4-2 with TRBJ2-4; D may be TRBD1 or TRBD2 (6 bases each). V was trimmed by 0 bases and J by 3 bases, leaving 18 bases between them. In germline, CDR1 is LGHNA, CDR2 YNFKEQ. This CDR3 is 18 amino acids long. In DNA form, the CDR3 reads TGTGCCAGCAGCCAAGATGTGGGGGGCGTTAAGGTCAAAAACATTCAGTACTTC. This encodes CASSQDVGGVKVKNIQYF.

The rearrangement links TRBV18 to TRBJ2-3, with 12 positions matching TRBD1. Trimming removed 10 bases from V and 4 bases from J; junction bases left unmatched: 9. The CDR3 is made up of 15 amino acids. Germline loops: CDR1 KGHSH, CDR2 LQKENI. In nucleotides, the CDR3 is TGTGCCACCGGGACAGGGGGCGTTCGAGCAGATACGCAGTATTTT. It yields the protein CATGTGGVRADTQYF.

J is TRBJ1-4 and V is TRBV6-6; 7 nucleotides line up with TRBD1. The CDR3 is 16 amino acids. Germline loops: CDR1 MNHNY, CDR2 SVGAGI (reference sequence). The V segment lost 6 bases and the J segment 5 bases; nucleotides outside the gene matches: 12. CDR3 sequence (DNA): TGTGCCAGCAGACCCAACACCGGGACAGCGAATGAAAAACTGTTTTTT. Its translation: CASRPNTGTANEKLFF.

Note on this clonotype: Compared with germline, one end of the junction differs, possibly owing to a read error. The chain uses TRBV6-1 and TRBJ1-6; a possible D gene is TRBD1 (5 bases). Germline V gene lookup returns CDR1 MNHNS and CDR2 SASEGT. The CDR3 has 15 residues. The CDR3 region is CASRGGTDRNSPPHF. In nucleotides, the CDR3 is TGTGCCAGCAGGGGTGGGACCGATAGGAATTCACCCCCCCACTTT.

V usage is TRBV29-1 and J usage is TRBJ1-1, with TRBD1 matching over 8 bases. This CDR3 spans 13 amino acids. V was pared by 6 bases and J by 5 bases, with 8 bases of the junction left unmatched. Germline lookup yields CDR1 SQVTM and CDR2 ANQGSEA. CDR3 loop: CSVRGQGETEAFF. Here the CDR3 DNA reads TGCAGCGTCAGGGGGCAGGGTGAGACTGAAGCTTTCTTT.